This TCR beta chain was observed in a study of ipilimumab plus nivolumab after autologous stem cell transplantation. The repertoire was sequenced with immunoSEQ multiplex PCR; TCRdb's copy has only in-frame clones and lacks some. In the table there are some 14,000 clones, approximately 74% of which are singletons. With 4 bases clipped from V and 7 bases from J, the junction kept 3 bases outside the gene matches. The germline CDR1 and CDR2 sequences are SNHLY and FYNNEI. The length of the CDR3 is 14 residues. Checkpoint therapy with ipilimumab 1 mg/kg began 14 to 28 days after transplant. Through week 26, nivolumab 3 mg/kg IV was given weeks 1, 4, 7, 10, then biweekly.

This specimen consisted of PBMCs, obtained in a trial of ipilimumab plus nivolumab as post-transplant consolidation. V usage is TRBV2 and J usage is TRBJ1-3; 11 positions match TRBD1. This clonotype was sampled from a male donor with primary mediastinal lymphoma. The CDR3 DNA follows: TGTGCCAGCAGTGGGGGACAGGGGGGTAACACCATATATTTT. This translates into CASSGGQGGNTIYF. Variable domain in full (rest from reference TRBV2 and TRBJ1-3): EPEVTQTPSHQVTQMGQEVILRCVPISNHLYFYWYRQILGQKVEFLVSFYNNEISEKSEIFDDQFSVERPDGSNFTLKIRSTKLEDSAMYFCASSGGQGGNTIYFGEGSWLTVV.